This T cell receptor (beta chain) was identified in a study of shared clonotypes between healthy human individuals. Generated by immunoSEQ multiplex PCR, the TCRdb table keeps only in-frame clones and is missing some. The table has approximately 810,000 clones, 80% to 95% seen once; the top ten hold 24%. The J segment lost 9 bases and the V segment lost 5 bases, leaving 13 bases of the junction unmatched. The CDR3 is 17 residues long. Germline-derived CDR1 and CDR2 are MDHEN and SYDVKM. As regards this clone: The antigen remains undetermined.

Study observations and caveats: The low donor count limited represented genetic and exposure-history diversity. Sequencing depth was expected to influence donor clonotype sharing.

CD45RO-negative, CCR7-selected cells formed the naive CD8 fraction, which excluded terminally differentiated effector memory CD45RA+ cells. The donors were adults (healthy and HIV-negative) with no recent acute infections or vaccinations. The specimen was naive CD8+ T cells sorted from blood. The receptor was derived from a man aged 30-40 years in good health. This chain links TRBV28 with TRBJ2-1; 13 bases align to TRBD2. DNA of the CDR3: TGTGCCAGCAGTAGAATAGGGACTAGCGGGATTATCAGTGAGCAGTTCTTC. It translates to CASSRIGTSGIISEQFF.